This T cell receptor beta chain was identified during a study of chemoradiotherapy in HPV16-positive cancers. Looking at the study overall: Candidate HPV-specific clones and shared TCR motifs came from a couple of HPV16-positive patients. Study-wide points: Candidate HPV-specific clones and E7-related TCR motifs grew in tumor during treatment.

The germline V gene has CDR1 SGHTA and CDR2 FQGNSA. V lost 2 bases and J 8 bases, leaving 16 bases between the germline ends. The CDR3 covers 15 residues. Method: immunoSEQ multiplex PCR; TCRdb's copy keeps in-frame clones and lacks some. The sample lists some 30,000 clones; around 84% were seen once. As concerns this clone: Its antigen is unknown.

The sequence was collected from a human donor with HPV-associated anogenital cancer. The specimen comprised blood, sampled from a patient who underwent chemoradiotherapy. The V call is TRBV7-2, the J call TRBJ1-5; no clear D gene. CDR3 sequence reads: CASSLLKSAGEPQHF. CDR3 nucleotide sequence: TGTGCCAGCAGCTTACTTAAGAGCGCCGGGGAGCCCCAGCATTTT.